The clone carrying this T cell receptor (beta chain) turned up a few times. Antigen unknown. These data originate in a study of CD8 T cells in ankylosing spondylitis. The CDR3 extends over 13 amino acids. Germline V gene sequence: CDR1 ENHRY, CDR2 SYGVKD. Trimming left V 8 bases short and J 8 bases short, with 15 bases between. Quantitative barcoded 5'-RACE was used to prepare TCR beta libraries. MiXCR, run by TCRdb on the 5' RACE reads, gives a single entry per CDR3 protein. The repertoire holds around 490,000 distinct CDR3 sequences, with about 5.2% as singletons. The study, taken as a whole, reports: Seemingly characteristic of ankylosing spondylitis blood was a TCR beta motif consisting of about 8 highly homologous variants. Enrichment of disease-linked clones was reportedly significant in matched ankylosing spondylitis synovial fluid.

This receptor was identified in a male donor with ankylosing spondylitis. The sample was blood, either unsorted or a sorted T cell fraction (not recorded which). The chain recombines TRBV10-3 with TRBJ1-4; D may be TRBD1 (6 bases). The CDR3 DNA follows: TGTGCCATCGCATGGGGGGCTGGGGAAAAACTGTTTTTT. Its translation is CAIAWGAGEKLFF.